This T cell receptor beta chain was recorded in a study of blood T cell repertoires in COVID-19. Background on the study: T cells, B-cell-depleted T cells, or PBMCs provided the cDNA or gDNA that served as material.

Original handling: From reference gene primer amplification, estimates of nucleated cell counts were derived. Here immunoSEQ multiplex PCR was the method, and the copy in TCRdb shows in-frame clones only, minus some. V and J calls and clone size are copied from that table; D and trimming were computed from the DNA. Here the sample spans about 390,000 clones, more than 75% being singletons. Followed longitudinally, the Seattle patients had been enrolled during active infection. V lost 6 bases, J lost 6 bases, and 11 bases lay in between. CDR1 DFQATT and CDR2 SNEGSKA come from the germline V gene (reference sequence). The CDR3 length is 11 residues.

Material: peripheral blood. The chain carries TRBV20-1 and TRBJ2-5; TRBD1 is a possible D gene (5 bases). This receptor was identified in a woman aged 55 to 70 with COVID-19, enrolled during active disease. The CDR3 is CSAARVQTQYF. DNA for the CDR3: TGCAGTGCCGCCAGGGTCCAGACCCAGTACTTC.